The present T cell receptor (beta chain) was sequenced within a study of CD8+ T cells in alopecia areata. Overall study context: Percent affected scalp area, the SALT score, rated treated patients' severity.

Following RNA extraction, reverse transcription yielded cDNA that acted as the sequencing template. Profiling relied on immunoSEQ multiplex PCR, and the TCRdb table lists in-frame clones only, not all of them. The sample includes 110,000 to 150,000 clones, 65% to 90% of them seen just once. Germline V gene lookup returns CDR1 SGHAT and CDR2 FQNNGV. The CDR3 spans 15 residues. Trimming cost V 5 bases and J 2 bases, with 16 bases left between them. On this clone: No antigen is known for it.

The study, taken as a whole, reports: While tofacitinib was given, many expanded lesional clones persisted in scalp and blood.

Treatment of the sample: oral pan-JAK inhibitor, 5-10 mg twice daily. Sorting from PBMCs produced CD4+ and CD8+ T cells. The input for sequencing was CD8+ T cells sorted from blood, taken at week 4, from a patient treated with tofacitinib. The genes are TRBV11-2 and TRBJ2-7, with a weak D call TRBD2 (6 bases). This receptor was obtained from a human donor with alopecia areata. The CDR3 protein is CASSPTLSGAYEQYF. The CDR3 DNA sequence: TGTGCCAGCAGCCCCACATTGTCGGGGGCCTACGAGCAGTACTTC.